These 5 T cell receptor beta chains share one sample of origin, sequenced in a study of regulatory T cells in long-lasting Graves disease (dated by TCRdb to the early 2020s). Library preparation used multiplex PCR. Sequencing was carried out with an Illumina HiSeq 4000. To build TCR beta libraries, CDR3 regions were amplified by Arm-PCR using iRepertoire HTBI primers. The public reads were reprocessed in TCRdb via fastp at Q25 and MiXCR, keeping in-frame beta chains. Every distinct CDR3 protein forms one entry, paired with its most common genes and DNA. This sample has 650,000 to 700,000 distinct CDR3 sequences in its table, and 25% to 30% of those were observed once. Of the sample, 42% falls within the top ten clones. What the time point label conveys for this sample: persistent/refractory GD, antithyroid drugs over 5 years with positive TRAb. For both TCR sequencing and RNA sequencing, RNA was extracted from PBMCs using TRIzol.

Source: peripheral blood mononuclear cells (PBMCs), taken when the disease was refractory, from a patient treated with antithyroid drugs. Receptors were obtained from a female donor with Graves disease.

The chain has TRBV30 and TRBJ1-1; TRBD1 agrees at 7 bases. V lost 4 bases, J lost 0 bases, and 5 bases stayed unmatched. Germline V lookup: CDR1 GTSNPN, CDR2 SVGIG (reference sequence). This CDR3 region has 14 residues. The CDR3 region is CAWNRGVMNTEAFF. The CDR3 nucleotides are TGTGCCTGGAACAGGGGAGTCATGAACACTGAAGCTTTCTTT.

V gene TRBV7-2 combines with J gene TRBJ1-3; TRBD1 agrees at 8 bases. Germline V gene lookup returns CDR1 SGHTA and CDR2 FQGNSA. J was trimmed by 3 bases and V by 0 bases; bases with no gene match: 7. The CDR3 is 17 amino acids. The CDR3: CASSLAVSGGVGNTIYF. In DNA form, the CDR3 reads TGTGCCAGCAGCTTAGCCGTGTCAGGGGGCGTTGGAAACACCATATATTTT.

The chain uses TRBV6-5 and TRBJ1-5; D remains ambiguous. Germline V gives CDR1 MNHEY, CDR2 SVGAGI. The CDR3 length is 13 residues. The ends were cut back, 0 bases at V and 4 bases at J, with 4 bases in the middle. The CDR3 DNA is TGTGCCAGCAGTTACTCTCTTAATCAGCCCCAGCATTTT. It encodes CASSYSLNQPQHF.

This clonotype came up a few times. The CDR3 DNA follows: TGTGCCAGCAGCCAAGATCGACCGGGGGACGAAAAACTGTTTTTT. Translated, it gives CASSQDRPGDEKLFF. The J gene is TRBJ1-4, the V gene TRBV4-2; weak D call: TRBD1 (5 bases). CDR1 is LGHNA and CDR2 is YNFKEQ in the germline V gene. V was pared by 0 bases and J by 8 bases, with 13 bases between. This CDR3 comprises 15 residues.

This clonotype has ten or more counts. The rearrangement uses TRBV11-2 and TRBJ2-5, with D possibly being TRBD2 (6 bases). CDR1 and CDR2 from the germline V gene are SGHAT and FQNNGV. This CDR3 region has 15 residues. Between the trimmed V and J ends, which lost 5 bases and 5 bases, there was a span of 18 bases. Here the CDR3 reads CASSMEGTSSETQYF. The CDR3 DNA sequence: TGTGCCAGCAGCATGGAGGGGACCTCATCCGAGACCCAGTACTTC.